This record concerns one TCR beta chain sequence. The sample originates from a study of blood T cell repertoires in COVID-19. Germline V lookup: CDR1 MNHEY, CDR2 SVGEGT. Trimming cost V 7 bases and J 2 bases; bases outside gene matches: 17. CDR3 length equals 18 residues. Original data processing: Researchers report that nucleated cell counts were estimated from reference gene primer amplification. Method: immunoSEQ multiplex PCR; TCRdb's copy keeps in-frame clones and lacks some. D and trimming were read from the DNA, whereas the V and J calls and clone size are those reported in that table. The data show 110,000 or so clones, just under 90% seen once.

The clonotype was recovered from a woman aged 45-60 years with acute or convalescent COVID-19. This chain links TRBV6-2 or TRBV6-3 with TRBJ2-3; 8 bases align to TRBD2. The sample was peripheral blood. In DNA form, the CDR3 reads TGTGCCAGCACCCCTTTGGCTGGGGCGGGAGGTTTCACAGATACGCAGTATTTT. Protein: CASTPLAGAGGFTDTQYF.